These T cell receptor beta chains were read from a single sample in a study of breast tumors, draining lymph nodes, adjacent tissues. TCRdb reprocessed the multiplex PCR reads via MiXCR and lists one record per CDR3 protein. The sample has approximately 120,000 distinct CDR3 sequences, 21% seen once. Sample: axillary lymph node tissue. These TCRs come from a female donor with breast cancer. Some clones in this sample may be carry-over from other donors' samples. CDR3s include the opening cysteine and the closing phenylalanine or tryptophan. A D gene is named only where the DNA matches it firmly. The size entry is marked missing in some rows and otherwise reads once, few, many or a size class.

>15|TRBV19|many|NA|TRBJ1-4
CASSIGTETNEKLFF
TGTGCCAGTAGTATAGGAACAGAAACTAATGAAAAACTGTTTTTT
>17|TRBV19|NA|NA|TRBJ2-1
CASSIGPSSGAYNEQFF
TGTGCCAGTAGTATCGGCCCGAGTAGCGGAGCCTACAATGAGCAGTTCTTC
>13|TRBV7-3|many|NA|TRBJ2-1
CASSLAAGTSPFF
TGTGCCAGCAGCTTAGCAGCCGGGACATCGCCGTTCTTC
>19|TRBV14|NA|NA|TRBJ2-6
CASSQTGALVLSGANVLTF
TGTGCCAGCAGCCAAACCGGGGCGTTAGTACTCTCTGGGGCCAACGTCCTGACTTTC
>15|TRBV20-1|many|NA|TRBJ2-1
CSARDEKGRANEQFF
TGCAGTGCTAGAGATGAGAAGGGTAGGGCCAATGAGCAGTTCTTC
>11|TRBV6-2/TRBV6-3|many|NA|TRBJ1-2
CASSGQGGYTF
TGTGCCAGCAGTGGCCAGGGAGGCTACACCTTC
>11|TRBV28|many|NA|TRBJ2-7
CASSRAYEQYF
TGTGCCAGCAGTCGTGCCTACGAGCAGTACTTC
>15|TRBV6-5|many|NA|TRBJ2-3
CASREDPGLRDTQYF
TGTGCCAGCAGAGAAGATCCCGGTTTGAGGGATACGCAGTATTTT
>14|TRBV7-8|many|NA|TRBJ2-3
CASSAGIRTDTQYF
TGTGCCAGCAGCGCCGGGATCCGCACAGATACGCAGTATTTT
>15|TRBV4-2|NA|NA|TRBJ2-4
CASSQTRDNKNIQYF
TGTGCCAGCAGCCAAACCCGGGACAATAAAAACATTCAGTACTTC
>15|TRBV30|NA|TRBD2|TRBJ2-1
CAWSLAGVYNNEQFF
TGTGCCTGGAGTTTAGCGGGAGTGTACAACAATGAGCAGTTCTTC
>16|TRBV11-2|many|TRBD2|TRBJ2-3
CASSPLAGGSPDTQYF
TGTGCCAGCAGCCCCTTAGCGGGAGGATCTCCAGATACGCAGTATTTT
>16|TRBV5-1|NA|TRBD1|TRBJ1-1
CASSLIPRDRDTEAFF
TGCGCCAGCAGCTTGATCCCCCGGGACAGGGACACTGAAGCTTTCTTT
>17|TRBV20-1|many|NA|TRBJ2-7
CSARANRGVSGTGEEYF
TGCAGTGCTAGAGCTAACAGGGGAGTAAGCGGGACCGGCGAGGAGTACTTC
>15|TRBV7-2|many|NA|TRBJ2-7
CASSLGQAGTYEQYF
TGTGCCAGCAGCTTAGGGCAAGCGGGTACCTACGAGCAGTACTTC
>13|TRBV11-2|many|TRBD1|TRBJ2-7
CASSSDRTGGSDF
TGTGCCAGCAGCTCAGATAGGACAGGGGGCAGCGACTTC
>15|TRBV28|few|NA|TRBJ2-1
CASSLAEIGYNEQFF
TGTGCCAGCAGTTTGGCGGAAATAGGCTACAATGAGCAGTTCTTC
>14|TRBV20-1|many|TRBD2|TRBJ2-7
CSARDLAGEHEQYF
TGCAGTGCTAGAGATCTAGCGGGAGAACACGAGCAGTACTTC
>16|TRBV20-1|many|TRBD1|TRBJ2-1
CSARAPRTGCYNEQFF
TGCAGTGCTAGAGCTCCTCGGACAGGGTGCTACAATGAGCAGTTCTTC
>15|TRBV5-6|many|TRBD1|TRBJ1-2
CASSPPGQEWYGYTF
TGTGCCAGCAGCCCCCCGGGACAGGAATGGTATGGCTACACCTTC
>17|TRBV28|few|TRBD1|TRBJ2-6
CASSSPTGGGGANVLTF
TGTGCCAGCAGCTCCCCAACAGGGGGCGGTGGGGCCAACGTCCTGACTTTC
>14|TRBV2|once|NA|TRBJ2-7
CASSDSPTSYEQYF
TGTGCCAGCAGCGACAGTCCCACCTCCTACGAGCAGTACTTC
>13|TRBV20-1|many|TRBD2|TRBJ2-3
CSAPGTRTDTQYF
TGCAGTGCTCCTGGGACTAGGACGGATACGCAGTATTTT
>14|TRBV5-1|many|NA|TRBJ1-4
CASSLDSPNEKLFF
TGCGCCAGCAGCTTGGACAGCCCTAATGAAAAACTGTTTTTT
>15|TRBV7-3|many|NA|TRBJ2-1
CASSLRHTPYNEQFF
TGTGCCAGCAGCTTACGACACACCCCCTACAATGAGCAGTTCTTC
>17|TRBV4-2|many|TRBD1|TRBJ2-3
CASSQPGTGARTDTQYF
TGTGCCAGCAGCCAGCCTGGGACAGGGGCCCGCACAGATACGCAGTATTTT
>22|TRBV6-6|many|NA|TRBJ2-7
CASSYVPSRRPTYMGGGYEQYF
TGTGCCAGCAGTTACGTCCCCTCAAGGCGGCCCACCTACATGGGTGGGGGGTACGAGCAGTACTTC
>13|TRBV20-1|many|NA|TRBJ2-6
CSATGPGANVLTF
TGCAGTGCTACCGGACCTGGGGCCAACGTCCTGACTTTC
>12|TRBV5-6|many|NA|TRBJ1-2
CASTKGDYGYTF
TGTGCCAGCACCAAGGGAGACTATGGCTACACCTTC
>16|TRBV6-1|many|NA|TRBJ1-6
CASSERRYSYNSPLHF
TGTGCCAGCAGTGAACGAAGATACTCCTATAATTCACCCCTCCACTTT
>14|TRBV7-8|many|NA|TRBJ1-3
CASSRGPRGNTIYF
TGTGCCAGCAGTCGGGGCCCGAGAGGAAACACCATATATTTT
>14|TRBV30|many|NA|TRBJ2-1
CASTPGLSYNEQFF
TGTGCTTCGACACCGGGATTGTCCTACAATGAGCAGTTCTTC
>13|TRBV20-1|many|NA|TRBJ1-2
CSASRLAGYGYTF
TGCAGTGCTAGTCGTCTGGCGGGCTATGGCTACACCTTC
>13|TRBV7-2|many|NA|TRBJ1-2
CASSFSTGLGYTF
TGTGCCAGCAGCTTTTCAACAGGGCTAGGCTACACCTTC
>15|TRBV30|NA|NA|TRBJ2-4
CAWSVKGRRKDIQYF
TGTGCCTGGAGTGTAAAGGGGCGAAGGAAGGACATTCAGTACTTC
>18|TRBV28|NA|NA|TRBJ1-3
CASRTSTGRDSSGNTIYF
TGTGCCAGCAGGACCTCGACGGGACGGGATTCCTCTGGAAACACCATATATTTT
>14|TRBV10-2|NA|NA|TRBJ1-1
CASSVSDGNTEAFF
TGCGCCAGCAGTGTCTCGGACGGAAACACTGAAGCTTTCTTT
>13|TRBV6-5|once|NA|TRBJ2-2
CAGSVANTGELFF
TGTGCCGGCAGTGTAGCGAACACCGGGGAGCTGTTTTTT
>16|TRBV7-2|many|TRBD2|TRBJ2-1
CASSKAGLATYNEQFF
TGTGCCAGCAGCAAGGCGGGACTAGCGACCTACAATGAGCAGTTCTTC
>15|TRBV7-3|many|TRBD2|TRBJ2-1
CASSQGLSSYNEQFF
TGTGCCAGCAGCCAGGGACTAAGCTCCTACAATGAGCAGTTCTTC
>16|TRBV6-2/TRBV6-3|NA|NA|TRBJ2-6
CASSPRGGPGANALTF
TGTGCCAGCAGCCCGAGGGGCGGACCTGGGGCCAACGCCCTGACTTTC
>15|TRBV5-4|many|NA|TRBJ2-3
CASARGGPSTDTQYF
TGTGCCAGCGCCAGGGGGGGGCCTAGCACAGATACGCAGTATTTT
>16|TRBV30|few|NA|TRBJ2-1
CAWKGLGGKYGNEQFF
TGTGCCTGGAAGGGGTTGGGGGGAAAGTATGGCAATGAGCAGTTCTTC
>13|TRBV2|many|NA|TRBJ1-5
CASREDRGQPQHF
TGTGCCAGCAGAGAGGATAGGGGTCAGCCCCAGCATTTT
>14|TRBV4-1|NA|NA|TRBJ2-5
CASSQGDRLETQYF
TGCGCCAGCAGCCAGGGAGACAGGTTGGAGACCCAGTACTTC
>14|TRBV3-1|many|TRBD1|TRBJ1-2
CASSQGQGRNGYTF
TGTGCCAGCAGCCAAGGACAGGGCCGGAATGGCTACACCTTC
>14|TRBV19|many|TRBD2|TRBJ2-1
CSAGAGGWGNEQFF
TGTAGCGCGGGGGCGGGGGGCTGGGGCAATGAGCAGTTCTTC
>15|TRBV15|NA|NA|TRBJ2-3
CATSRDRGPPDTQYF
TGTGCCACCAGCAGAGATCGCGGCCCGCCAGATACGCAGTATTTT
>13|TRBV12-3/TRBV12-4|many|NA|TRBJ1-4
CASSLVRPEKLFF
TGTGCCAGCAGTTTGGTCCGGCCTGAAAAACTGTTTTTT
>13|TRBV4-1|NA|TRBD2|TRBJ2-5
CASSRTSGSGQYF
TGCGCCAGCAGCCGGACTAGCGGGAGTGGTCAGTACTTC
>18|TRBV6-1|NA|TRBD2|TRBJ2-3
CASKGLAGGSSSTDTQYF
TGTGCCAGCAAAGGACTAGCGGGAGGATCATCTAGCACAGATACGCAGTATTTT